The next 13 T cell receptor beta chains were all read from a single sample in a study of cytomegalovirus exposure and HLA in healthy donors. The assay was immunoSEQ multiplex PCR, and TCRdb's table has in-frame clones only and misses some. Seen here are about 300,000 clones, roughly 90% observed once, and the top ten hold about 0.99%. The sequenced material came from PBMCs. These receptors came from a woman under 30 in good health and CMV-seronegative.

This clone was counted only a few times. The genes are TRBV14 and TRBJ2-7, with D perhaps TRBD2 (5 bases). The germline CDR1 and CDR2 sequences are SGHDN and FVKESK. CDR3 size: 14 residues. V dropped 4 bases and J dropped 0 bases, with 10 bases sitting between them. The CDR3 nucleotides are TGTGCCAGCAGCCTCGCGGGCACCTCCTACGAGCAGTACTTC. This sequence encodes CASSLAGTSYEQYF. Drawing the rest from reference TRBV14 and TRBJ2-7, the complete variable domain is EAGVTQFPSHSVIEKGQTVTLRCDPISGHDNLYWYRRVMGKEIKFLLHFVKESKQDESGMPNNRFLAERTGGTYSTLKVQPAELEDSGVYFCASSLAGTSYEQYFGPGTRLTVT.

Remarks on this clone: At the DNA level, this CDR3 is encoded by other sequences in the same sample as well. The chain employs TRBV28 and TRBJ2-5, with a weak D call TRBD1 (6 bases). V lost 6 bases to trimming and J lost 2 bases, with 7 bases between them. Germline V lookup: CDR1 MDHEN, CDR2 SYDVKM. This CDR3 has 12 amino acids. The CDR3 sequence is CASSRGQETQYF. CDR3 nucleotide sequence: TGTGCCAGCAGCAGGGGTCAAGAGACCCAGTACTTC.

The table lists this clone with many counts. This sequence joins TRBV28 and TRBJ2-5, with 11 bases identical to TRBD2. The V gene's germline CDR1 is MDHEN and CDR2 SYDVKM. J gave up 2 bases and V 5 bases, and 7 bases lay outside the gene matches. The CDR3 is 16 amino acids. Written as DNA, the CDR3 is TGTGCCAGCAGTGGGGGACTAGCGGATCGACAAGAGACCCAGTACTTC. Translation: CASSGGLADRQETQYF. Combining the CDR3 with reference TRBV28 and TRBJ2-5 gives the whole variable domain DVKVTQSSRYLVKRTGEKVFLECVQDMDHENMFWYRQDPGLGLRLIYFSYDVKMKEKGDIPEGYSVSREKKERFSLILESASTNQTSMYLCASSGGLADRQETQYFGPGTRLLVL.

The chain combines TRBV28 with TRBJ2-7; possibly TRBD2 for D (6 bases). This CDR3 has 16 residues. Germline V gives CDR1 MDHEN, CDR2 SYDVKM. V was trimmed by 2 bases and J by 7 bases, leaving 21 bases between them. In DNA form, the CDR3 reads TGTGCCAGCAGTTTACGGTTTTTCGGGGGAGATGAGGAGCAGTACTTC. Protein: CASSLRFFGGDEEQYF.

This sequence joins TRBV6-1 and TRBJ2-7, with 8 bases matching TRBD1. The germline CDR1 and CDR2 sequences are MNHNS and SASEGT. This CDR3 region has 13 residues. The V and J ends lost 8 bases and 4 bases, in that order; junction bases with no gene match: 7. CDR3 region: CASGGQGLYEQYF. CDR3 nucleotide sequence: TGTGCCAGCGGAGGACAGGGATTGTACGAGCAGTACTTC.

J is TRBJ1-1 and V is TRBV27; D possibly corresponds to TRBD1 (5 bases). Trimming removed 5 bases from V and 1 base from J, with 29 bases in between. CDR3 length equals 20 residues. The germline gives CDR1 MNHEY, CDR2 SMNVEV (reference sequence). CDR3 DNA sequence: TGTGCCAGCAGTGGAACGGTAGGGGTTTACCCACCATCCCCGAACACTGAAGCTTTCTTT. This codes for CASSGTVGVYPPSPNTEAFF.

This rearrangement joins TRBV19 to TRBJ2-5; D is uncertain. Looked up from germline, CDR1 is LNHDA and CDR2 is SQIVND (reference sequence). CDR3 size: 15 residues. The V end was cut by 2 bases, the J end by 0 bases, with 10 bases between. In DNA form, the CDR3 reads TGTGCCAGTAGTATATATTTGGGCAACCAAGAGACCCAGTACTTC. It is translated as CASSIYLGNQETQYF.

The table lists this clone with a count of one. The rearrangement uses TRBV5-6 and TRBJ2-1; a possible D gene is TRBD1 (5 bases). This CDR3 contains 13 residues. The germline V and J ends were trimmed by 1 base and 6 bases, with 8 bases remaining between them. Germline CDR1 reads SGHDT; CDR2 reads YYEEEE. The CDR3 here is CASSLYRFNEQFF. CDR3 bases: TGTGCCAGCAGCTTGTACAGGTTCAATGAGCAGTTCTTC.

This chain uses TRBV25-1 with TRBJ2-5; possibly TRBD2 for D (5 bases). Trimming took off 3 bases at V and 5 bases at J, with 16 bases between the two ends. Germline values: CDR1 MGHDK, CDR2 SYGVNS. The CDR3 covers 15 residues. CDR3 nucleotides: TGTGCCAGCAGTGATGGGTTCGAAGGGAGCGAGACCCAGTACTTC. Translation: CASSDGFEGSETQYF.

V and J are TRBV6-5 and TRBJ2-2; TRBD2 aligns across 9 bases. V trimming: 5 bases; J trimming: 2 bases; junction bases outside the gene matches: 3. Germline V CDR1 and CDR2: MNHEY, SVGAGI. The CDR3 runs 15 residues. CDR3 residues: CASSPTSGNTGELFF. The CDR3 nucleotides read TGTGCCAGCAGTCCGACTAGCGGTAACACCGGGGAGCTGTTTTTT.

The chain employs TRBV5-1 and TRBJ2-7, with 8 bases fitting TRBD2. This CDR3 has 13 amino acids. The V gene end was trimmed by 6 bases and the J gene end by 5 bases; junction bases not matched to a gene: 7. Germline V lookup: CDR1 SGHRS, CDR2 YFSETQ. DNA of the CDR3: TGCGCCAGCAAGGAGCGGGAGTCCCACGAGCAGTACTTC. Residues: CASKERESHEQYF.

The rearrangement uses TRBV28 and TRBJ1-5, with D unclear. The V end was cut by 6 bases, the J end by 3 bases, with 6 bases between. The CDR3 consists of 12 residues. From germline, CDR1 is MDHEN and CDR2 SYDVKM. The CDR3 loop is CASRVYNQPQHF. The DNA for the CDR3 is TGTGCCAGCAGAGTCTACAATCAGCCCCAGCATTTT.

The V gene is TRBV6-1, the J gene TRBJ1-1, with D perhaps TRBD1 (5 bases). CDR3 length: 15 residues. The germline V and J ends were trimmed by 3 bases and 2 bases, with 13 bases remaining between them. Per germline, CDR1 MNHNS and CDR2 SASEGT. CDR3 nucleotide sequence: TGTGCCAGCAGTGAGGAGACAGCGATTAACACTGAAGCTTTCTTT. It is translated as CASSEETAINTEAFF.